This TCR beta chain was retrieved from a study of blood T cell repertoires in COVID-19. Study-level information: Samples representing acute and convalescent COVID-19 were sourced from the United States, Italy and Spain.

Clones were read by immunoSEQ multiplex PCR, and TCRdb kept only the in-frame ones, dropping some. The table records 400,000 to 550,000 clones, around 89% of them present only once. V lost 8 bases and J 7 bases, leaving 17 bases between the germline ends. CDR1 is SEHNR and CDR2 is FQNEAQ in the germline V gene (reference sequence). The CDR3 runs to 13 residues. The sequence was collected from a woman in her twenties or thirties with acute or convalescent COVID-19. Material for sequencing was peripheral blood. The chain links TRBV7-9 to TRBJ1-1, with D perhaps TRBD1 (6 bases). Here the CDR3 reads CASLTWGLDEAFF. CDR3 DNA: TGTGCCAGCCTCACCTGGGGGCTTGATGAAGCTTTCTTT.